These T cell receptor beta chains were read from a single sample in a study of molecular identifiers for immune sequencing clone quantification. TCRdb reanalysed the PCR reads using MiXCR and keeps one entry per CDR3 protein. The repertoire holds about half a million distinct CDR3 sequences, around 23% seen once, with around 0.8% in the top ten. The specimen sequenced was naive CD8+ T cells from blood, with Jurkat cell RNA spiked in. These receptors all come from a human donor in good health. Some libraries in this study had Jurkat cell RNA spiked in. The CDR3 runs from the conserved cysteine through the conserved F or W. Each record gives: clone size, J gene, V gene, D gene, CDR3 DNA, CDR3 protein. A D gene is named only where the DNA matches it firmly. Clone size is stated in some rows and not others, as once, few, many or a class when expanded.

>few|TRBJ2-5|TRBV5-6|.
TGTGCCAGCAGCTTGGCCTCGTGGGGGGAGGCCCAGTACTTC
CASSLASWGEAQYF
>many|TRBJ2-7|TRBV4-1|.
TGCGCCAGCAGCCAAGGTCTGGAGTACGAGCAGTACTTC
CASSQGLEYEQYF
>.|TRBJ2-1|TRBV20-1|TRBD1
TGCAGTGCTAGAGAGCTCGGACAGGGGCTCTTCGGTGAGCAGTTCTTC
CSARELGQGLFGEQFF
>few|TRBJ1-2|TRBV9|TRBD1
TGTGCCAGCAGCCTAGGGGGCGAGGAGTATGGCTACACCTTC
CASSLGGEEYGYTF
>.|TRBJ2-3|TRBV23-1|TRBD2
TGCGCCAGCAGTCAATCACGCCGAGCGGGAGGGCCACTTTCGGCAGATACGCAGTATTTT
CASSQSRRAGGPLSADTQYF
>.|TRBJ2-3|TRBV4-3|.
TGCGCCTGCAGCCAAGACGGGAGCGCAGATACGCAGTATTTT
CACSQDGSADTQYF
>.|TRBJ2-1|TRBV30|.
TGTGCCTGGGGTGTGACAGGCAATGAGCAGTTCTTC
CAWGVTGNEQFF
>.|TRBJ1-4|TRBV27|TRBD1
TGTGCCAGCAGTGAGGACAGGGGGCTTAATGAAAAACTGTTTTTT
CASSEDRGLNEKLFF
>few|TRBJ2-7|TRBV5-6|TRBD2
TGTGCCAGCAGCGCGGCCGGGACTAGCGGAAGGGAGGCCTCCTACGAGCAGTACTTC
CASSAAGTSGREASYEQYF
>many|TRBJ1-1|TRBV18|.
TGTGCCAGCTCACCACCGTTCACCCCTGAAGCTTTCTTT
CASSPPFTPEAFF
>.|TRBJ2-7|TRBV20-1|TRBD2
TGCAGTGCGACCGGGACTAGTTACGAGCAGTACTTC
CSATGTSYEQYF
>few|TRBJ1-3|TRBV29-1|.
TGCAGCGTTGAAGATTTAAGGCCGGCAGAGTCTGGAAACACCATATATTTT
CSVEDLRPAESGNTIYF
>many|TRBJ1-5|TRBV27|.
TGTGCCAGCAGTTTTAGTAGCAATCAGCCCCAGCATTTT
CASSFSSNQPQHF
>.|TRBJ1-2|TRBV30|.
TGTGCCTCCGAGGGCAGGGGAGGGGACTACTTC
CASEGRGGDYF
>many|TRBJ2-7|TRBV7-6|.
TGTGCCAGCAGCTTAGGGGCCGCAGGCGAGCAGTACTTC
CASSLGAAGEQYF
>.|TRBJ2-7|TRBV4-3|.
TGCGCCAGCAGCCAAGATTTTGGCTCCTACGAGCAGTACTTC
CASSQDFGSYEQYF
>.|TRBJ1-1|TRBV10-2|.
TGCGCCAGCTCAGTGGGGGGGATGGGGACTGAAGCTTTCTTT
CASSVGGMGTEAFF
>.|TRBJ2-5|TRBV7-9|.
TGTGCCAGCAGCTTTTTCTCGGAGACCCAGTACTTC
CASSFFSETQYF
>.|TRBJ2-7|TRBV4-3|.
TGCGCCGGCAGCCTTGGACGTAGCCCCTACGAGCAGTACTTC
CAGSLGRSPYEQYF
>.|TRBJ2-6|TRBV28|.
TGTGCCAGCAGTTGGAGACGGTCTGGCACTCCCGCTGGGGCCAACGTCCTGACTTTC
CASSWRRSGTPAGANVLTF
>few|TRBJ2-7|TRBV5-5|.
TGTGCCAGCAGCTTAGGTCCGGGGGTCCACGAGCAGTACTTC
CASSLGPGVHEQYF
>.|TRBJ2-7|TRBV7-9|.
TGTGCCAGCAGCTCAAACGATCAGGACCCAAAGCCCGCTGGTGAGCAGTACTTC
CASSSNDQDPKPAGEQYF
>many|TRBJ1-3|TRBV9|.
TGTGCCAGCAGCGTAGCAGACGGCTCTGGAAACACCATATATTTT
CASSVADGSGNTIYF